The rows below give T cell receptor beta chains drawn from one sample of a study of technical replicates of blood from several donors. Produced via immunoSEQ multiplex PCR; TCRdb's table is partial and in-frame only. Among about 70,000 clones listed, roughly 92% were seen once. Source material: T cells isolated from PBMCs. Source of these receptors: a human donor in good health. The CDR3 runs from the conserved cysteine through the conserved F or W. Fields, in order: J gene, V gene, D gene, clone size, CDR3 DNA, CDR3 protein. D genes are given only for firm matches. Part of the rows lack a size; the others show once, few, many or a class for expanded clones.

>TRBJ2-7|TRBV21-1|.|.
TGTGCCAGCAGCAACAAAGCCGGGCTGAGGACATGTTGTAAGGTTGTCTACGAGCAGTACTTC
CASSNKAGLRTCCKVVYEQYF
>TRBJ1-5|TRBV27|.|.
TGTGCCAGCAGTATCGACAGCACTCATCAGCCCCAGCATTTT
CASSIDSTHQPQHF
>TRBJ1-4|TRBV9|TRBD1|.
TGTGCCAGCAGCGTGACAGGGGGAATAGGTGAAAAACTGTTTTTT
CASSVTGGIGEKLFF
>TRBJ1-5|TRBV4-3|.|.
TGCGCCAGCAGTGCAGGGGCGAGCAATCAGCCCCAGCATTTT
CASSAGASNQPQHF
>TRBJ2-7|TRBV11-2|TRBD2|.
TGTGCCAGCGACAGGACTAGCCGTCAGCACGAGCAGTACTTC
CASDRTSRQHEQYF
>TRBJ2-5|TRBV9|TRBD1|once
TGTGCCAGCAGCCCAACCGGAGGGACAGGGACGGAGACCCAGTACTTC
CASSPTGGTGTETQYF
>TRBJ2-7|TRBV19|.|.
TGTGCCAGTAGTACAGGGGGGTCCAACTACGAGCAGTACTTC
CASSTGGSNYEQYF
>TRBJ2-5|TRBV4-1|TRBD1|once
TGCGCCAGCAGCCCAACGGGGACAGGCCAAGGAGAGACCCAGTACTTC
CASSPTGTGQGETQYF
>TRBJ2-6|TRBV9|.|once
TGTGCCAGCAGCGTAGGCCAGACTGGGGCCAACGTCCTGACTTTC
CASSVGQTGANVLTF
>TRBJ1-1|TRBV19|TRBD1|few
TGTGCCAGTAGCGGGGACAGGAGAGGAGCTTTCTTT
CASSGDRRGAFF
>TRBJ2-1|TRBV30|.|.
TGTGCCTTGGTAGCGGAGAACTACAATGAGCAGTTCTTC
CALVAENYNEQFF
>TRBJ1-3|TRBV6-5|TRBD1|.
TGTGCCAGCAGAAGGGACAGCTCTGGAAACACCATATATTTT
CASRRDSSGNTIYF
>TRBJ1-2|TRBV28|TRBD1|.
TGTGCCAGCAGTACAGGGGATCTTAGACATGGCTACACCTTC
CASSTGDLRHGYTF
>TRBJ2-7|TRBV4-3|.|.
TGCGCCAGCAGCCAACTCTCAGATGCCGAGCAGTACTTC
CASSQLSDAEQYF
>TRBJ1-2|TRBV29-1|.|.
TGCAGCGCCCCAGGGATTTCTAACTATGGCTACACCTTC
CSAPGISNYGYTF
>TRBJ2-7|TRBV6-1|TRBD2|.
TGTGCCAGCAGATTAGGACTAGCGGGCGAGCAGTACTTC
CASRLGLAGEQYF
>TRBJ1-1|TRBV4-3|.|.
TGCGCCAGCAGCCAAGCGACGGGGGATGCTGAAGCTTTCTTT
CASSQATGDAEAFF
>TRBJ2-7|TRBV10-1|TRBD2|.
TGCGCCAGCAGTGTGTCGGGACTAGCTTACGAGCAGTACTTC
CASSVSGLAYEQYF
>TRBJ2-7|TRBV29-1|TRBD1|.
TGCAGCGTTACCCGATCGCTGACAGGGGGGTCCTACGAGCAGTACTTC
CSVTRSLTGGSYEQYF
>TRBJ1-3|TRBV29-1|.|.
TGCAGCGTGGGCCCAGTGGACACCATATATTTT
CSVGPVDTIYF